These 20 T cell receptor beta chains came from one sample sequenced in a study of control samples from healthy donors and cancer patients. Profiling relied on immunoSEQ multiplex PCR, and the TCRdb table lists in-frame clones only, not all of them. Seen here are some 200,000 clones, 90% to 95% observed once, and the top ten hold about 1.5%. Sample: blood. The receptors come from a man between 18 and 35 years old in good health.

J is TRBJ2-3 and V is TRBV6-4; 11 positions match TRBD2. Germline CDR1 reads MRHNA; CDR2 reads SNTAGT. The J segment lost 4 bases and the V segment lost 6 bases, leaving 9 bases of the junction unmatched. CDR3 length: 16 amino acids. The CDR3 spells CASSPGVTSGADTQYF. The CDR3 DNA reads TGTGCCAGCAGCCCCGGGGTGACTAGCGGGGCAGATACGCAGTATTTT.

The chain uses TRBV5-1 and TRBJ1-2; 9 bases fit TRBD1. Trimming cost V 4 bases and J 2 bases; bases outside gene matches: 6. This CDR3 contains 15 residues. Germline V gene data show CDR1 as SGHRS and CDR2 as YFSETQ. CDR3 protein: CASSREGQGNYGYTF. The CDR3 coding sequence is TGCGCCAGCAGCCGTGAAGGACAGGGGAACTATGGCTACACCTTC.

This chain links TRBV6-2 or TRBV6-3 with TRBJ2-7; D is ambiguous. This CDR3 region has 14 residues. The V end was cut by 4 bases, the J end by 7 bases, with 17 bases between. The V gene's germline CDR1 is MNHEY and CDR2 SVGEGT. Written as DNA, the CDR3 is TGTGCCAGCAGTTCATCAGGATGGGGAAGAGAGCAGTACTTC. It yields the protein CASSSSGWGREQYF.

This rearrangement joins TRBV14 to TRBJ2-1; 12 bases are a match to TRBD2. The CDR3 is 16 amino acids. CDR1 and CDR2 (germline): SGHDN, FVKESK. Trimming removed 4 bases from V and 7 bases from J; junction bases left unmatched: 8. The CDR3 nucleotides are TGTGCCAGCAGCCTGCGGACTAGCGGGGCGAGGAATGAGCAGTTCTTC. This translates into CASSLRTSGARNEQFF.

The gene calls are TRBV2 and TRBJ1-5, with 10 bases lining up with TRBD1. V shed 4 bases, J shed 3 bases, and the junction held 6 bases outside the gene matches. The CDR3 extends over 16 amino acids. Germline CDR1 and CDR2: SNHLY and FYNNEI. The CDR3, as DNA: TGTGCCAGCAGTGCGAGGGGGACAGGGGACAATCAGCCCCAGCATTTT. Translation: CASSARGTGDNQPQHF.

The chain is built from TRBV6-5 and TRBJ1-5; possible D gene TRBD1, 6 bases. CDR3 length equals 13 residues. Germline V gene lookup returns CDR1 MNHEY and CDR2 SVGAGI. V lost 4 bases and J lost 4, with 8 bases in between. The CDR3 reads CASSWGANQPQHF. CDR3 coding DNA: TGTGCCAGCAGTTGGGGGGCGAATCAGCCCCAGCATTTT.

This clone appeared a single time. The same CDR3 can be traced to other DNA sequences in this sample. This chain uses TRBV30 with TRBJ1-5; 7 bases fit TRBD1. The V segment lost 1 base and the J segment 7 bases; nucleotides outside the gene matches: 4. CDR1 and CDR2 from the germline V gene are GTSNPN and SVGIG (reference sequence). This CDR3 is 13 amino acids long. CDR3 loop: CAWSATGDQPQHF. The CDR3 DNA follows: TGTGCCTGGAGTGCCACAGGGGACCAGCCCCAGCATTTT.

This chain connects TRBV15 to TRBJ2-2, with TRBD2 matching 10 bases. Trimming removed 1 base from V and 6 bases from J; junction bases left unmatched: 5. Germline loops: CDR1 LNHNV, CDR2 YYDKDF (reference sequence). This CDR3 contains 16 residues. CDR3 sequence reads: CATSRVGTSGAGELFF. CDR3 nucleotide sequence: TGTGCCACCAGCAGAGTAGGAACTAGCGGGGCCGGGGAGCTGTTTTTT.

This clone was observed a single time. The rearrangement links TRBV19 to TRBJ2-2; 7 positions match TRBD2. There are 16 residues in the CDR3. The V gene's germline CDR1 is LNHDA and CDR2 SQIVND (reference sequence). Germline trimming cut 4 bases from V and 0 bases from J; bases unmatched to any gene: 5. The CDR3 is CASSKPSGSNTGELFF. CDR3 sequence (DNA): TGTGCCAGTAGTAAGCCTAGCGGTTCGAACACCGGGGAGCTGTTTTTT.

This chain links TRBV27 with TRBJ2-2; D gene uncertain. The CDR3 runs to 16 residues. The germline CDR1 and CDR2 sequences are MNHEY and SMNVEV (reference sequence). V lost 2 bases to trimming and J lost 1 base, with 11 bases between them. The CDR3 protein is CASSLRTPRNTGELFF. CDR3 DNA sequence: TGTGCCAGCAGTTTACGAACCCCGAGGAACACCGGGGAGCTGTTTTTT.

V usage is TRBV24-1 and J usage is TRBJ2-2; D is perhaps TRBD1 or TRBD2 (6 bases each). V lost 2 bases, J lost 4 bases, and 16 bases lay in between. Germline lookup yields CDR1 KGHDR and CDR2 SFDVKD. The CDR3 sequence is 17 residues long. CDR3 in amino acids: CATSDSRRGKSTGELFF. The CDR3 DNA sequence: TGTGCCACCAGTGATTCCCGGAGGGGGAAGTCCACCGGGGAGCTGTTTTTT.

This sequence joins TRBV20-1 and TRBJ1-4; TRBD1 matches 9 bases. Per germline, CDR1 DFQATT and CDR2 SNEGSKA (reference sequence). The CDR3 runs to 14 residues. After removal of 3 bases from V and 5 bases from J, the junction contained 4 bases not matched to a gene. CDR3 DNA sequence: TGCAGTGCTAGTGGAGGACAGGGGAATGAAAAACTGTTTTTT. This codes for CSASGGQGNEKLFF.

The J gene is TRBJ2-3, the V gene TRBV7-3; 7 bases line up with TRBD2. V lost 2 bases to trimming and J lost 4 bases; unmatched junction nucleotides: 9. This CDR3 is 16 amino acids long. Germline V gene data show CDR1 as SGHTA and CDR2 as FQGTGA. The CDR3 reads CASSLFPSGAADTQYF. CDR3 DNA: TGTGCCAGCAGCTTATTTCCCAGCGGGGCGGCAGATACGCAGTATTTT.

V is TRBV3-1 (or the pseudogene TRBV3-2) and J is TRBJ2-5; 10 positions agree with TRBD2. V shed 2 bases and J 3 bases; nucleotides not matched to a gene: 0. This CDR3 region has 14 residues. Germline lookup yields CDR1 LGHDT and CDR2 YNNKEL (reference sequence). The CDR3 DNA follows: TGTGCCAGCAGCCAAAGCGGGGGGGAAGAGACCCAGTACTTC. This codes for CASSQSGGEETQYF.

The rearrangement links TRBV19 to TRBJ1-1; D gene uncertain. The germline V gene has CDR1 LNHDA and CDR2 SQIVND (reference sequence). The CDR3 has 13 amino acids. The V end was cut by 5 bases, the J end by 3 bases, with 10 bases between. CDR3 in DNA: TGTGCCAGTAGTTGGGGTCGGTACACTGAAGCTTTCTTT. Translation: CASSWGRYTEAFF. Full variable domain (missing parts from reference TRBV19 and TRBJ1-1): DGGITQSPKYLFRKEGQNVTLSCEQNLNHDAMYWYRQDPGQGLRLIYYSQIVNDFQKGDIAEGYSVSREKKESFPLTVTSAQKNPTAFYLCASSWGRYTEAFFGQGTRLTVV.

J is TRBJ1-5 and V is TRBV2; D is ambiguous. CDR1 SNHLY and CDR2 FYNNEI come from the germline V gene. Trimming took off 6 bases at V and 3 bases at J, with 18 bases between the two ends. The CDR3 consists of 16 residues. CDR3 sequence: CASRRALLANNQPQHF. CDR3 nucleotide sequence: TGTGCCAGCAGGAGAGCCCTACTCGCAAACAATCAGCCCCAGCATTTT.

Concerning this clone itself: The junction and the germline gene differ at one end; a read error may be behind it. CDR3 amino acids: CASSEYGVGDAQYF. CDR3 nucleotides: TGTGCCAGCAGTGAATACGGTGTAGGAGATGCGCAGTATTTT. This sequence joins TRBV25-1 and TRBJ2-3; unclear D gene. Per germline, CDR1 MGHDK and CDR2 SYGVNS. This CDR3 has 14 amino acids.

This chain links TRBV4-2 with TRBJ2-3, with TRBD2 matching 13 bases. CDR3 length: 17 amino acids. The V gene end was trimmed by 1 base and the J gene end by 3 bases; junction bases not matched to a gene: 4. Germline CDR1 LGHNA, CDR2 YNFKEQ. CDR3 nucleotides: TGTGCCAGCAGCCAAGCAACTAGCGGGGGGGAAACAGATACGCAGTATTTT. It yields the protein CASSQATSGGETDTQYF.

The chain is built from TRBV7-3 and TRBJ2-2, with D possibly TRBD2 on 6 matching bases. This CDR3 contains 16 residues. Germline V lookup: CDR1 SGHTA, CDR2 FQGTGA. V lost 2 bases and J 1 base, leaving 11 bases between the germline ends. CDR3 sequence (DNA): TGTGCCAGCAGCTTATACGGCGGGGAGAACACCGGGGAGCTGTTTTTT. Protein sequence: CASSLYGGENTGELFF.

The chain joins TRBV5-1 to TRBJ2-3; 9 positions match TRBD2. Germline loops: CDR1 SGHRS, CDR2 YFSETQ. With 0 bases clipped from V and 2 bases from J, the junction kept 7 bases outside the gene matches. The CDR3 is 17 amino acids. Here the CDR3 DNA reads TGCGCCAGCAGCTTGGCCGTAGCGGGGGCATACACAGATACGCAGTATTTT. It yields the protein CASSLAVAGAYTDTQYF.